The present T cell receptor beta chain was sequenced within a study of blood T cell repertoires in COVID-19. Overall study: From T cells, B-cell-depleted T cells, or PBMCs came the material, which was cDNA or gDNA.

The table came from immunoSEQ multiplex PCR; TCRdb's copy has only in-frame clones and leaves some out. The table includes about 140,000 clones, 79% detected once. V was shortened by 0 bases and J by 3 bases, with 18 bases between the two germline ends. Per the germline V gene, CDR1 is SGHRS and CDR2 is YFSETQ. The CDR3 runs to 17 residues. This chain uses TRBV5-1 with TRBJ1-2, with a tentative D call TRBD1 (5 bases). This clonotype was sampled from a man between 60 and 75 years old with acute or convalescent COVID-19. The sample taken for sequencing was peripheral blood. CDR3 nucleotides: TGCGCCAGCAGCTTGGGACCCTCCCAGACAGCGCACTATGGCTACACCTTC. Translation: CASSLGPSQTAHYGYTF.